Detailed here is one T cell receptor (beta chain). Its antigen remains undetermined. The sample holds no much larger clone one base away, and base qualities are not on file. These data come from a study of control samples from healthy donors and cancer patients (TCRdb year 2020). Library creation used the immunoSEQ multiplex PCR assay. TCRdb's version of the immuneACCESS table is confined to in-frame rearrangements and falls short of the full clone set. An unresolved V gene accounts for under half of the shortfall where checked; the remainder is of unknown origin. The sample table records 150,000 to 180,000 clones; roughly 94% of these occur just once. Of the sample, approximately 5.7% falls within the top ten clones. From a lookup of the germline V gene, CDR1 and CDR2 are SGHTA and FQGNSA. V drops 4 bases and J drops 2 bases, leaving 7 bases in between. Its CDR3 holds 13 amino acids, cysteine through phenylalanine. Only the CDR3 DNA is retained, 39 bases long and in frame from the first base.

The sequence links TRBV7-2 to TRBJ2-3, with the identity of the D gene unclear. The receptor was derived from a man aged 40-50 years in good health. Source material: blood. The DNA reads as follows: TGTGCCAGCAGCTCCCCTTACACAGATACGCAGTATTTT. This sequence encodes CASSSPYTDTQYF. The variable domain in full, with residues beyond the CDR3 obtained from the reference TRBV7-2 and TRBJ2-3 genes, is GAGVSQSPSNKVTEKGKDVELRCDPISGHTALYWYRQSLGQGLEFLIYFQGNSAPDKSGLPSDRFSAERTGGSVSTLTIQRTQQEDSAVYLCASSSPYTDTQYFGPGTRLTVL.